The next 32 T cell receptor beta chains were all read from a single sample in a study of shared clonotypes between healthy human individuals (dated by TCRdb to between 2020 and 2021). The method behind the library was the immunoSEQ multiplex PCR assay. As stored in TCRdb, this immuneACCESS dataset retains in-frame rearrangements with V and J assigned. A fraction of the clones does not appear; measured against another copy, unresolved V genes explain less than half of the discrepancy, and the remainder lacks a known reason. Present in this sample are more than 2,000,000 clones, over 85% of which were seen just once. The ten largest account for about 0.39% of the sample. Sequencing was carried out using naive CD4+ T cells from PBMCs. In light of the paper, this sample's cell subset or site label describes: CD45RA+ positively selected. The receptors stem from a man aged 18 to 30 in good health. Some clones in this sample may be carry-over from other donors' samples.

The chain joins TRBV4-3 to TRBJ2-2; D might be TRBD1 or TRBD2, each matching 6 bases. The germline V gene has CDR1 LGHNA and CDR2 YSLEER. The V and J ends lost 4 bases and 3 bases respectively, with 18 bases between them. CDR3 length: 17 amino acids. CDR3 DNA sequence: TGCGCCAGCAGCCTCCCCACGGGGGCAAGGGACACCGGGGAGCTGTTTTTT. This sequence encodes CASSLPTGARDTGELFF.

This chain uses TRBV11-3 with TRBJ2-1; 10 bases agree with TRBD2. Germline loops: CDR1 SGHNT, CDR2 YENEEA. The J segment lost 6 bases and the V segment lost 0 bases, leaving 5 bases of the junction unmatched. This CDR3 has 16 amino acids. The CDR3 is CASSLDWSSGSNEQFF. The CDR3 coding sequence is TGTGCCAGCAGCTTAGATTGGTCTAGCGGGAGCAATGAGCAGTTCTTC.

The CDR3 DNA follows: TGCGCCAGCAGTGAGGGGCCCAGGGCCATTCAGTACTTC. It specifies CASSEGPRAIQYF. The V call is TRBV10-2, the J call TRBJ2-4; D perhaps matches TRBD1 (5 bases). The CDR3 runs 13 residues. Germline V CDR1 and CDR2: WSHSY, SAAADI. The V gene lost 2 bases and the J gene lost 9 bases, with 11 bases spanning the gap.

The V gene is TRBV7-3, the J gene TRBJ1-5; the D is unclear. The germline V gene has CDR1 SGHTA and CDR2 FQGTGA. CDR3 length: 14 amino acids. The V end was cut by 0 bases, the J end by 5 bases, with 8 bases between. Here the CDR3 DNA reads TGTGCCAGCAGCTTAACGCCAGCTGATCAGCCCCAGCATTTT. Protein sequence: CASSLTPADQPQHF.

Details on this clone: Other nucleotide sequences from this sample produce the same CDR3. The V gene is TRBV5-1, the J gene TRBJ2-3; 9 bases align to TRBD2. The germline CDR1 and CDR2 sequences are SGHRS and YFSETQ. The ends lost 0 bases at V and 1 base at J; junction bases unmatched: 3. The CDR3 extends over 16 amino acids. The CDR3 protein is CASSLALAGRTDTQYF. As DNA, the CDR3 is TGCGCCAGCAGCTTGGCCCTAGCGGGGCGCACAGATACGCAGTATTTT.

The V call is TRBV5-5, the J call TRBJ2-3; D remains unclear. The CDR3 has 13 residues. V lost 0 bases and J lost 1, with 3 bases in between. CDR1 SGHKS and CDR2 YYEKEE come from the germline V gene (reference sequence). The CDR3 protein is CASSLEGTDTQYF. CDR3 sequence (DNA): TGTGCCAGCAGCTTGGAGGGCACAGATACGCAGTATTTT.

About this clone itself: The junction does not match germline at one end; this may be a read error. The gene calls are TRBV20-1 and TRBJ1-2; TRBD1 might be the D (5 bases). CDR1 is DFQATT, CDR2 SNEGSKA, per germline (reference sequence). The CDR3 is 10 residues long. CDR3 in amino acids: CSASYRGYTF. In DNA, the CDR3 is TGCAGTGCTAGCTATAGGGGCTATACCTTC.

The chain has TRBV27 and TRBJ2-7, with 8 bases aligning to TRBD2. The CDR3 consists of 15 residues. CDR1 and CDR2 from the germline V gene are MNHEY and SMNVEV (reference sequence). The junction had 10 bases not matched to a gene; V was cut back by 6 bases and J by 3 bases. The CDR3 sequence is CASSPGLAGSYEQYF. The DNA for the CDR3 is TGTGCCAGCAGCCCGGGGCTAGCGGGTAGCTACGAGCAGTACTTC.

This sequence joins TRBV28 and TRBJ2-1, with D uncertain. CDR3 length: 12 residues. In germline, CDR1 is MDHEN, CDR2 SYDVKM. The germline V and J ends were trimmed by 6 bases and 9 bases, with 12 bases remaining between them. The CDR3 DNA reads TGTGCCAGCAGGCCCGCGAATAGTGAGCAGTTCTTC. This translates into CASRPANSEQFF.

The chain combines TRBV11-2 with TRBJ2-6; the D gene could be TRBD1 or TRBD2 (5 bases each). The CDR3 spans 17 residues. Germline V CDR1 and CDR2: SGHAT, FQNNGV. Between the trimmed V and J ends, which lost 2 bases and 3 bases, there was a span of 14 bases. This CDR3 is CASSLLPGPRGANVLTF. The CDR3 DNA reads TGTGCCAGCAGCTTATTGCCGGGGCCTCGTGGGGCCAACGTCCTGACTTTC.

The chain couples TRBV29-1 to TRBJ2-2; no reliable D call. Germline V CDR1 and CDR2: SQVTM, ANQGSEA. The CDR3 runs 14 residues. V lost 3 bases and J 0 bases, leaving 8 bases between the germline ends. The DNA of the CDR3 is TGCAGCGTTGAGATGGACGCGAACACCGGGGAGCTGTTTTTT. It yields the protein CSVEMDANTGELFF.

The chain uses TRBV7-8 and TRBJ2-7, with a weak D call TRBD1 (5 bases). This CDR3 comprises 18 residues. Germline V lookup: CDR1 SGHVS, CDR2 FQNEAQ. V was pared by 5 bases and J by 0 bases, with 23 bases between. This CDR3 reads CASSSVRQMGRYSYEQYF. DNA for the CDR3: TGTGCCAGCAGCAGCGTTCGACAAATGGGGCGGTACTCCTACGAGCAGTACTTC.

CDR3 residues: CASSPLAGGSDTQYF. The CDR3 coding sequence is TGTGCCAGCAGTCCACTAGCGGGAGGATCGGATACGCAGTATTTT. V is TRBV28 and J is TRBJ2-3; 12 bases map to TRBD2. V was clipped by 5 bases and J by 6 bases; unmatched bases: 6. The germline gives CDR1 MDHEN, CDR2 SYDVKM. The CDR3 sequence is 15 residues long.

This chain uses TRBV28 with TRBJ1-2; D is ambiguous. Germline V gene lookup returns CDR1 MDHEN and CDR2 SYDVKM. This CDR3 region has 13 residues. The V end was cut by 3 bases, the J end by 8 bases, with 13 bases between. The CDR3 nucleotides read TGTGCCAGCAGTTTGCTCCCGGCGAGGGGCTACACCTTC. Its protein is CASSLLPARGYTF.

This clone was observed a few times. In the same sample, other DNA sequences code for this CDR3. The V gene is TRBV7-3, the J gene TRBJ2-2; unclear D gene. This CDR3 has 12 residues. Deletions cut 5 bases from V and 2 bases from J, with 3 bases between. Germline CDR1 is SGHTA and CDR2 is FQGTGA. CDR3 DNA: TGTGCCAGCAGCCTCAACACCGGGGAGCTGTTTTTT. It codes for CASSLNTGELFF. The full variable domain, in which reference TRBV7-3 and TRBJ2-2 provide the parts outside the CDR3, is GAGVSQTPSNKVTEKGKYVELRCDPISGHTALYWYRQSLGQGPEFLIYFQGTGAADDSGLPNDRFFAVRPEGSVSTLKIQRTERGDSAVYLCASSLNTGELFFGEGSRLTVL.

The chain links TRBV2 to TRBJ2-7; 8 bases line up with TRBD1. J lost 7 bases, V lost 6 bases, and 8 bases had no gene match. The CDR3 runs to 13 residues. CDR1 and CDR2 from the germline V gene are SNHLY and FYNNEI. Here the CDR3 reads CASSPDRVGEQYF. DNA for the CDR3: TGTGCCAGCAGCCCGGACAGGGTTGGAGAGCAGTACTTC.

This sequence joins TRBV27 and TRBJ2-7; 8 bases match TRBD2. With V trimmed by 6 bases and J by 1 base, 5 bases remained unmatched. Germline assignment: CDR1 MNHEY and CDR2 SMNVEV (reference sequence). This CDR3 contains 14 residues. The CDR3 DNA sequence: TGTGCCAGCAGGAAGCGGGAGCGATCCTACGAGCAGTACTTC. Residues: CASRKRERSYEQYF.

Comments on this clone: Other DNA variants within this sample encode the same CDR3. This chain connects TRBV28 to TRBJ1-5; D not certain. The CDR3 is 13 residues long. Trimming took off 6 bases at V and 4 bases at J, with 10 bases between the two ends. Germline V CDR1 and CDR2: MDHEN, SYDVKM. This CDR3 reads CASSLPSNQPQHF. The CDR3 nucleotides are TGTGCCAGCAGCCTCCCGTCTAATCAGCCCCAGCATTTT.

In its sample, this clone was seen a few times. This chain joins TRBV7-9 and TRBJ1-5; no clear D. V gave up 2 bases and J gave up 2 bases, with 16 bases separating them. CDR1 and CDR2 (germline): SEHNR, FQNEAQ (reference sequence). This CDR3 has 17 residues. CDR3: CASSLWKDGSGNQPQHF. CDR3 DNA: TGTGCCAGCAGCTTATGGAAGGATGGGTCTGGCAATCAGCCCCAGCATTTT.

The CDR3 nucleotides read TGTGCCAGCAGCGCGGGATTACCGGGGCCTGGCTACACCTTC. Protein product: CASSAGLPGPGYTF. This chain links TRBV5-6 with TRBJ1-2, with D tentatively TRBD1 (5 bases). The germline CDR1 and CDR2 sequences are SGHDT and YYEEEE. This CDR3 is 14 amino acids long. V was pared by 4 bases and J by 7 bases, with 17 bases between.

The chain has TRBV7-2 and TRBJ2-1; D not certain. The CDR3 loop spans 13 amino acids. Looked up from germline, CDR1 is SGHTA and CDR2 is FQGNSA. V lost 4 bases and J 2 bases, leaving 6 bases between the germline ends. The CDR3 region has the DNA TGTGCCAGCAGCTATGAGGCCTACAATGAGCAGTTCTTC. Encoded protein: CASSYEAYNEQFF. Using reference TRBV7-2 and TRBJ2-1 for the parts outside the CDR3, the full variable domain is GAGVSQSPSNKVTEKGKDVELRCDPISGHTALYWYRQSLGQGLEFLIYFQGNSAPDKSGLPSDRFSAERTGGSVSTLTIQRTQQEDSAVYLCASSYEAYNEQFFGPGTRLTVL.

This chain connects TRBV27 to TRBJ2-3; 9 bases align to TRBD2. V dropped 3 bases and J dropped 1; count of bases not matched to a gene: 2. CDR3 length: 15 amino acids. Germline V lookup: CDR1 MNHEY, CDR2 SMNVEV (reference sequence). CDR3 bases: TGTGCCAGCAGTTTTGAGCGGGAGGGCACAGATACGCAGTATTTT. This translates into CASSFEREGTDTQYF.

The chain uses TRBV11-1 and TRBJ2-7; 10 bases are a match to TRBD1. From germline, CDR1 is SGHAT and CDR2 FQDESV (reference sequence). This CDR3 comprises 14 residues. The trim removed 5 bases at V and 7 bases at J, leaving 8 bases unmatched. CDR3 in amino acids: CASSRQGASVEQYF. The CDR3 DNA sequence: TGTGCCAGCAGCCGACAGGGGGCCTCCGTGGAGCAGTACTTC.

The genes are TRBV29-1 and TRBJ2-5; 10 positions match TRBD2. CDR1 and CDR2 (germline): SQVTM, ANQGSEA. The V segment lost 5 bases and the J segment 3 bases; nucleotides outside the gene matches: 6. The CDR3 totals 14 residues. In DNA form, the CDR3 reads TGCAGCGTTTTTGGAAGCGGGAGGGAAGAGACCCAGTACTTC. This encodes CSVFGSGREETQYF. Drawing the rest from reference TRBV29-1 and TRBJ2-5, the complete variable domain is SAVISQKPSRDICQRGTSLTIQCQVDSQVTMMFWYRQQPGQSLTLIATANQGSEATYESGFVIDKFPISRPNLTFSTLTVSNMSPEDSSIYLCSVFGSGREETQYFGPGTRLLVL.

The chain combines TRBV11-2 with TRBJ1-2, with D hard to call. The V end lost 0 bases, the J end lost 3 bases, and 14 bases lay between the germline ends. The CDR3 extends over 16 amino acids. CDR1 is SGHAT, CDR2 FQNNGV, per germline. DNA for the CDR3: TGTGCCAGCAGCTTAGATCTGTCCCCAGGTTACTATGGCTACACCTTC. Its protein is CASSLDLSPGYYGYTF.

This chain uses TRBV5-4 with TRBJ1-5, with 10 bases lining up with TRBD1. The CDR3 length is 14 residues. J lost 7 bases, V lost 3 bases, and 4 bases had no gene match. In germline, CDR1 is SGHNT, CDR2 YYREEE (reference sequence). The CDR3 reads CASSSGTGVQPQHF. The CDR3 coding sequence is TGTGCCAGCAGCTCGGGGACAGGGGTACAGCCCCAGCATTTT.

The rearrangement links TRBV18 to TRBJ1-4; TRBD1 is a possible D gene (6 bases). The CDR3 length is 15 residues. Trimming shortened V by 2 bases and J by 4 bases, and 11 bases separated the two germline ends. Germline V lookup: CDR1 KGHSH, CDR2 LQKENI. The CDR3 loop is CASSPTGLSNEKLFF. DNA for the CDR3: TGTGCCAGCTCACCAACAGGGCTTAGTAATGAAAAACTGTTTTTT.

This rearrangement joins TRBV10-3 to TRBJ1-1; D is unresolved. Germline CDR1 ENHRY, CDR2 SYGVKD. The CDR3 is 11 amino acids. V was cut by 11 bases and J by 6 bases, with 13 bases left in between. In nucleotides, the CDR3 is TGTGCCCCCCATTTTCTACCTGAAGCTTTCTTT. Amino acid sequence: CAPHFLPEAFF.

This clone was observed a few times. At the DNA level, this CDR3 is encoded by other sequences in the same sample as well. The CDR3 sequence is CASSLGTANQPQHF. The DNA for the CDR3 is TGTGCCAGCAGCTTAGGGACAGCGAATCAGCCCCAGCATTTT. The chain couples TRBV5-5 to TRBJ1-5, with TRBD1 identical over 7 bases. This CDR3 is built from 14 residues. The J segment lost 4 bases and the V segment lost 2 bases, leaving 3 bases of the junction unmatched. Germline V gene data show CDR1 as SGHKS and CDR2 as YYEKEE (reference sequence).

The rearrangement joins TRBV5-1 to TRBJ2-7; D may correspond to TRBD1 or TRBD2 (6 bases each). The CDR3 length is 15 residues. Trimming shortened V by 8 bases and J by 5 bases, and 23 bases separated the two germline ends. Per the germline V gene, CDR1 is SGHRS and CDR2 is YFSETQ. Written as DNA, the CDR3 is TGCGCCAGTCATATAGGAGGGCAGGGGCTGAACGAGCAGTACTTC. It encodes CASHIGGQGLNEQYF.

The chain links TRBV4-2 to TRBJ2-3; 12 bases are a match to TRBD2. Germline values: CDR1 LGHNA, CDR2 YNFKEQ. This CDR3 has 17 residues. V lost 1 base, J lost 4 bases, and 6 bases stayed unmatched. The CDR3 nucleotides are TGTGCCAGCAGCCAAGGCCTACTAGCGGGAGGAGCAGATACGCAGTATTTT. Translating gives CASSQGLLAGGADTQYF.

V and J are TRBV7-2 and TRBJ2-1; 12 nucleotides align to TRBD2. Germline V gene sequence: CDR1 SGHTA, CDR2 FQGNSA. This CDR3 is built from 15 residues. V dropped 5 bases and J dropped 3; count of bases not matched to a gene: 2. This CDR3 is CASSQLAGGYNEQFF. CDR3 bases: TGTGCCAGCAGCCAACTAGCGGGAGGCTACAATGAGCAGTTCTTC.